This T cell receptor (beta chain) was sequenced during a study of CD8+ T cells in alopecia areata. Study observations and caveats: Scalp clonality, together with expanded CD8+ clones among the top 100, fell significantly with tofacitinib. Many expanded lesional clones persisted in scalp and blood during tofacitinib. Uncertainty about whether baseline CD8+ expansion is linked to response remains, with one nonresponder.

This clone was recorded a few times. Its antigen remains unknown. Sequencing used cDNA as its template, made by extracting RNA and reverse transcribing it. The repertoire was sequenced with immunoSEQ multiplex PCR; TCRdb's copy has only in-frame clones and lacks some. The data contain some 150,000 clones, around 83% of them seen just once; the ten biggest clones take up less than 15%. Treatment: oral pan-JAK inhibitor, 5-10 mg twice daily. Patients with alopecia areata provided lesional scalp punch biopsies as well as peripheral blood. This CDR3 has 13 residues. CDR1 is SEHNR, CDR2 FQNEAQ, per germline (reference sequence). The V end was cut by 5 bases, the J end by 9 bases, with 14 bases between.

The sequencing used CD8+ T cells sorted from blood, collected at week 4, from a patient treated with tofacitinib. The gene calls are TRBV7-9 and TRBJ2-1; the D gene is possibly TRBD2 (5 bases). The TCR comes from a human donor with alopecia areata. The CDR3 is CASSDTSRGEQFF. The CDR3, as DNA: TGTGCCAGCAGCGACACCTCCCGGGGTGAGCAGTTCTTC. The full variable domain, with the rest looked up from reference TRBV7-9 and TRBJ2-1, is DTGVSQNPRHKITKRGQNVTFRCDPISEHNRLYWYRQTLGQGPEFLTYFQNEAQLEKSRLLSDRFSAERPKGSFSTLEIQRTEQGDSAMYLCASSDTSRGEQFFGPGTRLTVL.